This T cell receptor (beta chain) was recorded in a study of early T cells in non-severe SARS-CoV-2 infection. TCRdb re-called the 5' RACE reads with MiXCR, one entry per CDR3 protein. The repertoire includes around 77,000 distinct CDR3 sequences, 13% to 15% of them detected once, and roughly 3.8% sits in the top ten. The CDR3 is made up of 13 amino acids. Germline loops: CDR1 MDHEN, CDR2 SYDVKM. V lost 7 bases and J lost 4, with 14 bases in between. The sample here was whole blood, taken at baseline. The V gene is TRBV28, the J gene TRBJ2-7; D assignment may be TRBD1 or TRBD2 (5 bases each). The receptor was derived from an adult who was a healthcare worker with PCR-confirmed SARS-CoV-2 infection or an uninfected control (not recorded which). In DNA form, the CDR3 reads TGTGCCAGCATGCCGGGGCTCAGTTACGAGCAGTACTTC. This encodes CASMPGLSYEQYF.